This TCR beta chain stems from a study of blood T cell repertoires in COVID-19. Study context: COVID-19 samples from acute and convalescent phases originated in the United States, Italy and Spain. T cells, B-cell-depleted T cells, or PBMCs supplied cDNA or gDNA.

Original handling: Amplification from reference gene primers served as the basis for estimated nucleated cell counts. TCRdb keeps only in-frame clones here, not all; method: immunoSEQ multiplex PCR. That table is the source of V, J and clone size, and D and trimming were worked out from the DNA. The repertoire holds 100,000 to 130,000 clones, approximately 90% seen once, with around 1.2% in the top ten. Trimming removed 3 bases from V and 2 bases from J; junction bases left unmatched: 8. Germline CDR1 reads SGHDT; CDR2 reads YYEEEE. CDR3 size: 16 residues. The sample taken for sequencing was peripheral blood. The rearrangement joins TRBV5-6 to TRBJ2-7, with 10 bases identical to TRBD2. The receptor was isolated from a woman aged 30 to 39 with acute or convalescent COVID-19. As DNA, the CDR3 is TGTGCCAGCAGCTGGAGACTAGCGGGTATACCCTACGAGCAGTACTTC. Protein product: CASSWRLAGIPYEQYF.